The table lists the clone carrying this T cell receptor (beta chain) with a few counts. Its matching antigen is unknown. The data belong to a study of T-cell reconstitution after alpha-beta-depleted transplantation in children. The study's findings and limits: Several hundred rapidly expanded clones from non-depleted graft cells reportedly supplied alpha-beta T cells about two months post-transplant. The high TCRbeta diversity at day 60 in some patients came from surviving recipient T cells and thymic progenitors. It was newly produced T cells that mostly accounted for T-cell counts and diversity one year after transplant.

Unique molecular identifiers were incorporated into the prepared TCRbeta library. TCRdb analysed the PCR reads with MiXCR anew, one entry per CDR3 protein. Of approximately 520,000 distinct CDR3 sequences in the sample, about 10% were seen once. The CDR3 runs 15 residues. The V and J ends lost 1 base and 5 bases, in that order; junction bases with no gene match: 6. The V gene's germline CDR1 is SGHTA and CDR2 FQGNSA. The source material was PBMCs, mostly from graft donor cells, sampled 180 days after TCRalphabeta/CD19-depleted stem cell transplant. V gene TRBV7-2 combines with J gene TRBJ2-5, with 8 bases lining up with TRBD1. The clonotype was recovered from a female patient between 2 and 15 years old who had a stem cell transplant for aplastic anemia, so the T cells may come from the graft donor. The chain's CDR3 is CASSLVAGGWETQYF. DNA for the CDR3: TGTGCCAGCAGCTTAGTGGCAGGGGGCTGGGAGACCCAGTACTTC.